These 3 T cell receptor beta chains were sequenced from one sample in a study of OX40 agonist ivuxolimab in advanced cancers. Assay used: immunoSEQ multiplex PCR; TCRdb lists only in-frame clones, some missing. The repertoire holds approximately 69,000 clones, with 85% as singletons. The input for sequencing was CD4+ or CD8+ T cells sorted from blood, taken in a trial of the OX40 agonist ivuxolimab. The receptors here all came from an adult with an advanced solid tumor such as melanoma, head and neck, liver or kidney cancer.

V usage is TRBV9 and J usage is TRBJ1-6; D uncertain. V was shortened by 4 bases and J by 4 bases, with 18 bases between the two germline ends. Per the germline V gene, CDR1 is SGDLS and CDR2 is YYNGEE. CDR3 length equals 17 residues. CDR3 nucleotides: TGTGCCAGCAGCTATCAACCGGGCCCCAAATATAATTCACCCCTCCACTTT. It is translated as CASSYQPGPKYNSPLHF.

The chain's CDR3 is CATSRVTRQGASYNEQFF. The CDR3 nucleotides read TGTGCCACCAGCAGAGTTACCCGACAGGGGGCGTCCTACAATGAGCAGTTCTTC. The chain is built from TRBV15 and TRBJ2-1; 10 nucleotides agree with TRBD1. The V and J ends lost 1 base and 1 base, in that order; junction bases with no gene match: 7. The CDR3 spans 18 residues. Germline assignment: CDR1 LNHNV and CDR2 YYDKDF (reference sequence).

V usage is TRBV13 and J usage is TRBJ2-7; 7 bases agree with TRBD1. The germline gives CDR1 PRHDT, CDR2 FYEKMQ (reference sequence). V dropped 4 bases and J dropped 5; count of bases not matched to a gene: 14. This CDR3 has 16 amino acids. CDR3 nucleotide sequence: TGTGCCAGCAGCTCCTTACCACCTTCTCAGGGGGACGAGCAGTACGTC. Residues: CASSSLPPSQGDEQYV.